Below are 16 T cell receptor beta chains sequenced from a single sample in a study of blood T cells in healthy people across ages. Primed by a sample-barcoded 5' primer and a J-beta primer mix, a second PCR proceeded for about 7 to 11 cycles. TCRdb redid the calling of the 5' RACE reads with MiXCR, one entry per CDR3 protein. This table holds about 1.6 million distinct CDR3 sequences, roughly 30% found once. The sequenced sample was blood. The origin of the receptors is a woman aged 25 to 39 in good health.

This clonotype was seen repeatedly, ten times or more. The chain carries TRBV29-1 and TRBJ2-7, with TRBD2 as a possible D gene (5 bases). V was shortened by 3 bases and J by 1 base, with 10 bases between the two germline ends. The germline CDR1 and CDR2 sequences are SQVTM and ANQGSEA. This CDR3 is 13 amino acids long. The CDR3 DNA reads as TGCAGCGTTGATGGCCCGGGGTCCTACGAGCAGTACTTC. It specifies CSVDGPGSYEQYF.

This chain joins TRBV7-9 and TRBJ2-5; D is ambiguous. The end of the DNA fits TRBJ2-7 better, so the J call may be wrong. The CDR3 runs 14 residues. Germline V lookup: CDR1 SEHNR, CDR2 FQNEAQ (reference sequence). The CDR3 DNA sequence: TGTGCCAGCAGCTTAGGGCCAGCCGAATACGAGCAGTACTTC. This encodes CASSLGPAEYEQYF.

This clonotype came up a few times. This chain joins TRBV12-3 or TRBV12-4 and TRBJ1-4; D remains ambiguous. This CDR3 has 14 residues. With 6 bases removed from V and 8 bases from J, the gap between germline ends came to 16 bases. Written as DNA, the CDR3 is TGTGCCAGCAGCCCTTACCCCATTGAAGAAAAACTGTTTTTT. Protein product: CASSPYPIEEKLFF.

The sample holds many counts of this clonotype. The chain combines TRBV11-3 with TRBJ2-7, with 7 bases matching TRBD1. The germline V gene has CDR1 SGHNT and CDR2 YENEEA. V lost 5 bases to trimming and J lost 2 bases; unmatched junction nucleotides: 3. The CDR3 is 13 amino acids. CDR3 sequence: CASSETGTYEQYF. DNA for the CDR3: TGTGCCAGCAGCGAGACAGGGACCTACGAGCAGTACTTC.

This sequence joins TRBV20-1 and TRBJ2-5; D remains ambiguous. The V gene's germline CDR1 is DFQATT and CDR2 SNEGSKA (reference sequence). V was pared by 3 bases and J by 4 bases, with 6 bases between. The CDR3 length is 11 residues. CDR3 in amino acids: CSASKGETQYF. CDR3 DNA sequence: TGCAGTGCTAGTAAGGGAGAGACCCAGTACTTC.

This clonotype came up a few times. The chain carries TRBV9 and TRBJ2-1, with TRBD2 identical over 7 bases. CDR3 length equals 15 residues. Germline V gene sequence: CDR1 SGDLS, CDR2 YYNGEE. V dropped 4 bases and J dropped 4; count of bases not matched to a gene: 8. CDR3: CASSPHSGTYNEQFF. In DNA, the CDR3 is TGTGCCAGCAGCCCTCACAGCGGGACGTACAATGAGCAGTTCTTC.

This clonotype was detected only a few times. The V gene is TRBV6-6, the J gene TRBJ2-1, with D perhaps TRBD2 (6 bases). V lost 0 bases and J lost 7, with 13 bases in between. Germline-derived CDR1 and CDR2 are MNHNY and SVGAGI (reference sequence). The CDR3 consists of 15 residues. CDR3 in amino acids: CASSYSGGGWNEQFF. CDR3 DNA: TGTGCCAGCAGTTACTCCGGGGGAGGTTGGAATGAGCAGTTCTTC.

The chain couples TRBV9 to TRBJ2-7, with unresolved D. This CDR3 has 13 amino acids. V lost 0 bases to trimming and J lost 7 bases, with 11 bases between them. Germline lookup yields CDR1 SGDLS and CDR2 YYNGEE. CDR3 sequence (DNA): TGTGCCAGCAGCGTAGGCTTCGGCAATGAGCAGTACTTC. As protein: CASSVGFGNEQYF.

The chain carries TRBV12-3 or TRBV12-4 and TRBJ1-1; perhaps TRBD1 as D (5 bases). This CDR3 has 15 residues. Trimming removed 6 bases from V and 4 bases from J, with 18 bases in between. The CDR3 region is CASSPRRLGGTEAFF. The CDR3, as DNA: TGTGCCAGCAGCCCTCGTCGCCTGGGGGGCACTGAAGCTTTCTTT.

The rearrangement links TRBV20-1 to TRBJ2-7, with 8 nucleotides matching TRBD1. CDR3 length: 13 amino acids. Per the germline V gene, CDR1 is DFQATT and CDR2 is SNEGSKA (reference sequence). V shed 6 bases, J shed 5 bases, and the junction held 9 bases outside the gene matches. CDR3 coding DNA: TGCAGTGCGGACCAGGGGGCTCCAGACGAGCAGTACTTC. Translated: CSADQGAPDEQYF.

Worth noting for this clonotype: Mismatch with germline at one junction end may stem from a read error. The V call is TRBV7-9, the J call TRBJ1-4, with D possibly being TRBD1 (5 bases). This CDR3 is built from 15 residues. Germline CDR1 is SEHNR and CDR2 is FQNEAQ (reference sequence). The CDR3 nucleotides read TGTGCCAGCAGCGGTCGGGGGAATACTAATGAAAGACTGTTTTTT. Translating gives CASSGRGNTNERLFF.

This clonotype was counted only a few times. The rearrangement joins TRBV7-4 to TRBJ1-6; a weak D match, TRBD1 (5 bases). The CDR3 spans 19 residues. Germline V CDR1 and CDR2: SGHVT, SQSDAQ. The V end was cut by 7 bases, the J end by 3 bases, with 25 bases between. CDR3 nucleotides: TGTGCCAGCACGATTCAATCACAGGTCCTCGCCATCTATAATTCACCCCTCCACTTT. Protein sequence: CASTIQSQVLAIYNSPLHF. The complete variable domain, with remaining parts taken from reference TRBV7-4 and TRBJ1-6, reads GAGVSQSPRYKVAKRGRDVALRCDSISGHVTLYWYRQTLGQGSEVLTYSQSDAQRDKSGRPSGRFSAERPERSVSTLKIQRTEQGDSAVYLCASTIQSQVLAIYNSPLHFGNGTRLTVT.

This chain uses TRBV20-1 with TRBJ1-1; D is uncertain. V gave up 0 bases and J gave up 6 bases, with 20 bases separating them. Germline CDR1 reads DFQATT; CDR2 reads SNEGSKA (reference sequence). This CDR3 comprises 16 residues. CDR3 in DNA: TGCAGTGCTAGAGATCTAAAAACGGTTAGAAGTTCTGAAGCTTTCTTT. Amino acids: CSARDLKTVRSSEAFF.

The V call is TRBV6-5, the J call TRBJ2-5; D unclear. The better agreement between TRBJ2-7 and the DNA end casts doubt on the J call. The CDR3 is 16 amino acids. Germline CDR1 reads MNHEY; CDR2 reads SVGAGI. As DNA, the CDR3 is TGTGCCAGCAGTTCCACCTCCCGGACGGACTCCTACGAGCAGTACTTC. It codes for CASSSTSRTDSYEQYF.

The chain is built from TRBV6-2 or TRBV6-3 and TRBJ2-7; D possibly corresponds to TRBD2 (7 bases). The CDR3 extends over 15 amino acids. Germline CDR1 reads MNHEY; CDR2 reads SVGEGT. V was cut by 0 bases and J by 7 bases, with 16 bases left in between. Written as DNA, the CDR3 is TGTGCCAGCAGTTACTCTGGCGGGGGCCTTTTAGAGCAGTACTTC. It translates to CASSYSGGGLLEQYF.

The sample holds a few counts of this clonotype. The V gene is TRBV20-1, the J gene TRBJ2-5; a weak D match, TRBD2 (6 bases). The CDR3 sequence is 13 residues long. The V and J ends lost 7 bases and 11 bases respectively, with 23 bases between them. Looked up from germline, CDR1 is DFQATT and CDR2 is SNEGSKA (reference sequence). The CDR3, as DNA: TGCAGTGTCAGAAGGGGAGGCGATGTTGAGCAGTACTTC. This sequence encodes CSVRRGGDVEQYF.